The 12 T cell receptor beta chains reported below all come from one sample, sequenced in a study of blood T cell repertoires in COVID-19. The protocol was immunoSEQ multiplex PCR, while the TCRdb copy is restricted to in-frame clones and leaves out a portion. Of about 82,000 clones listed, around 82% are singletons. Sequencing was performed on peripheral blood. The receptors shown here come from a woman in her sixties with acute or convalescent COVID-19.

This chain connects TRBV7-6 to TRBJ2-7; 9 nucleotides match TRBD1. CDR3 length: 16 amino acids. Germline-derived CDR1 and CDR2 are SGHVS and FNYEAQ. V lost 5 bases to trimming and J lost 2 bases; unmatched junction nucleotides: 10. CDR3 sequence reads: CASSPQSGQGPYEQYF. For the CDR3, the DNA is TGTGCCAGCAGCCCCCAGTCGGGACAGGGCCCCTACGAGCAGTACTTC.

The rearrangement links TRBV6-6 to TRBJ2-7, with 9 bases aligning to TRBD2. The CDR3 is 14 amino acids. The V segment lost 2 bases and the J segment 2 bases; nucleotides outside the gene matches: 1. Germline V gene data show CDR1 as MNHNY and CDR2 as SVGAGI (reference sequence). In DNA form, the CDR3 reads TGTGCCAGCAGTTACGGGACTAGCCCCTACGAGCAGTACTTC. It specifies CASSYGTSPYEQYF.

The CDR3 protein is CATNGQGRQPQHF. As DNA, the CDR3 is TGTGCCACCAACGGACAGGGGAGGCAGCCCCAGCATTTT. V is TRBV7-8 and J is TRBJ1-5; 9 nucleotides match TRBD1. Per the germline V gene, CDR1 is SGHVS and CDR2 is FQNEAQ. Losses at the gene ends were 10 bases for V and 7 bases for J; bases not matched to a gene: 8. This CDR3 region has 13 residues. The complete variable domain, with remaining parts taken from reference TRBV7-8 and TRBJ1-5, reads GAGVSQSPRYKVAKRGQDVALRCDPISGHVSLFWYQQALGQGPEFLTYFQNEAQLDKSGLPSDRFFAERPEGSVSTLKIQRTQQEDSAVYLCATNGQGRQPQHFGDGTRLSIL.

J is TRBJ1-1 and V is TRBV14, with TRBD1 identical over 12 bases. This CDR3 comprises 17 residues. Germline V gene lookup returns CDR1 SGHDN and CDR2 FVKESK. The J segment lost 1 base and the V segment lost 0 bases, leaving 3 bases of the junction unmatched. The CDR3 here is CASSQEGQGAPNTEAFF. The CDR3, as DNA: TGTGCCAGCAGCCAAGAGGGACAGGGGGCCCCGAACACTGAAGCTTTCTTT.

The chain recombines TRBV6-2 or TRBV6-3 with TRBJ1-2; D is undetermined. The CDR3 length is 15 residues. The V end was cut by 6 bases, the J end by 1 base, with 15 bases between. Germline V lookup: CDR1 MNHEY, CDR2 SVGEGT. CDR3: CASSLRAGSNYGYTF. In DNA form, the CDR3 reads TGTGCCAGCAGCCTACGGGCGGGGAGTAACTATGGCTACACCTTC.

The CDR3 DNA is TGTGCCAGCAGTCAGGGCTATCGAGGCTACGAGCAGTACTTC. Translated, it gives CASSQGYRGYEQYF. The chain uses TRBV6-5 and TRBJ2-7, with D possibly being TRBD1 (5 bases). There are 14 residues in the CDR3. Trimming pared 5 bases from V and 3 bases from J, leaving 14 bases between. Germline V gene data show CDR1 as MNHEY and CDR2 as SVGAGI.

The CDR3 DNA reads TGTGCCAGCAGCTTAATAGCGGGCCAAGAGACCCAGTACTTC. It translates to CASSLIAGQETQYF. The rearrangement joins TRBV7-3 to TRBJ2-5, with 7 bases matching TRBD2. J was trimmed by 1 base and V by 1 base; bases with no gene match: 0. The V gene's germline CDR1 is SGHTA and CDR2 FQGTGA. CDR3 length: 14 amino acids.

This clone showed up just a few times. The chain carries TRBV5-1 and TRBJ2-3, with 9 bases matching TRBD2. Trimming cost V 1 base and J 5 bases; bases outside gene matches: 11. Per the germline V gene, CDR1 is SGHRS and CDR2 is YFSETQ. The CDR3 totals 17 residues. CDR3 nucleotides: TGCGCCAGCAGCTTGCCCCTGGGCGGGAGGGCCGGAGATACGCAGTATTTT. Translation gives CASSLPLGGRAGDTQYF. Together with reference TRBV5-1 and TRBJ2-3, the CDR3 gives the full variable domain: KAGVTQTPRYLIKTRGQQVTLSCSPISGHRSVSWYQQTPGQGLQFLFEYFSETQRNKGNFPGRFSGRQFSNSRSEMNVSTLELGDSALYLCASSLPLGGRAGDTQYFGPGTRLTVL.

The rearrangement joins TRBV10-3 to TRBJ1-5; D not resolved. The CDR3 totals 9 residues. From germline, CDR1 is ENHRY and CDR2 SYGVKD. The ends were cut back, 11 bases at V and 7 bases at J, with 6 bases in the middle. In nucleotides, the CDR3 is TGTGCCCCGAGACAGCCCCAGCATTTT. This codes for CAPRQPQHF.

This clone showed up just a few times. The chain uses TRBV4-2 and TRBJ1-1; weak D call: TRBD1 (5 bases). Germline V gene data show CDR1 as LGHNA and CDR2 as YNFKEQ. V was pared by 0 bases and J by 4 bases, with 12 bases between. The CDR3 sequence is 15 residues long. The CDR3 loop reads CASSQDRMGLTEAFF. DNA of the CDR3: TGTGCCAGCAGCCAAGATAGGATGGGGCTCACTGAAGCTTTCTTT.

The CDR3 loop is CASSLVRDITSYSNQPQHF. The CDR3 DNA follows: TGCGCCAGCAGCTTGGTGAGGGATATTACTTCCTATAGCAATCAGCCCCAGCATTTT. The V gene is TRBV5-1, the J gene TRBJ1-5; D is unresolved. Trimming removed 0 bases from V and 0 bases from J, with 19 bases in between. CDR3 length equals 19 residues. Germline V CDR1 and CDR2: SGHRS, YFSETQ.

CDR3 nucleotides: TGTGCCAGCAGCCAAGTAGCGGCCCCCGAGCAGTACTTC. It specifies CASSQVAAPEQYF. J is TRBJ2-7 and V is TRBV3-1 (or the pseudogene TRBV3-2); D may be TRBD2 (6 bases). The germline gives CDR1 LGHDT, CDR2 YNNKEL (reference sequence). The CDR3 length is 13 residues. Trimming cost V 1 base and J 6 bases, with 10 bases left between them.